A single sample is the source of the 24 T cell receptor beta chains below, sequenced in a study of T-cell memory formation after mild COVID-19. TCRdb recomputed calls from the 5' RACE reads with MiXCR, one row per CDR3 protein. Of more than 300,000 distinct CDR3 sequences in the sample, roughly 13% are singletons; the top ten hold approximately 22%. The sequencing input was PBMCs or a T cell subset sorted from them (not recorded which). The source of these receptors is a man between 18 and 35 years old who had mild COVID-19 (a few samples of this study predate the infection). Cell type and time point are not known.

This clonotype has only a few counts. The chain couples TRBV9 to TRBJ1-1; D remains unclear. This CDR3 has 13 residues. V was cut by 3 bases and J by 4 bases, with 10 bases left in between. Per germline, CDR1 SGDLS and CDR2 YYNGEE. The CDR3: CASSASWATEAFF. In DNA, the CDR3 is TGTGCCAGCAGCGCGTCCTGGGCCACTGAAGCTTTCTTT.

J is TRBJ1-1 and V is TRBV5-6; D is unclear. Germline-derived CDR1 and CDR2 are SGHDT and YYEEEE. The V and J ends lost 6 bases and 0 bases respectively, with 12 bases between them. The CDR3 totals 14 residues. CDR3 loop: CASTMRRMNTEAFF. CDR3 nucleotide sequence: TGTGCCAGCACCATGCGACGGATGAACACTGAAGCTTTCTTT.

The V and J genes are TRBV29-1 and TRBJ2-1, with D possibly matching TRBD2 (7 bases). CDR1 and CDR2 from the germline V gene are SQVTM and ANQGSEA. CDR3 length equals 16 residues. Trimming shortened V by 2 bases and J by 4 bases, and 18 bases separated the two germline ends. The CDR3 bases are TGCAGCGTTGAATCAATAGGAGGGGGACTATACAATGAGCAGTTCTTC. This codes for CSVESIGGGLYNEQFF.

This clonotype has a handful of counts. CDR3 amino acids: CASSLFSGGAYNEQFF. The CDR3 bases are TGTGCCAGCAGTTTATTTAGTGGGGGGGCCTACAATGAGCAGTTCTTC. The chain uses TRBV27 and TRBJ2-1; 7 bases line up with TRBD2. The CDR3 is made up of 16 amino acids. The ends lost 1 base at V and 2 bases at J; junction bases unmatched: 5. CDR1 is MNHEY, CDR2 SMNVEV, per germline (reference sequence).

The V call is TRBV10-3, the J call TRBJ2-7, with 8 bases aligning to TRBD1. The length of the CDR3 is 14 residues. Trimming removed 4 bases from V and 1 base from J; junction bases left unmatched: 3. The germline V gene encodes CDR1 ENHRY and CDR2 SYGVKD. CDR3 coding DNA: TGTGCCATCAGTGGGGACAGGACGTCCTACGAGCAGTACTTC. Translation gives CAISGDRTSYEQYF.

This clonotype was seen only a few times. The gene calls are TRBV5-1 and TRBJ2-3; 10 bases line up with TRBD2. Germline V lookup: CDR1 SGHRS, CDR2 YFSETQ. The CDR3 is 15 amino acids. J gave up 5 bases and V 4 bases, and 7 bases lay outside the gene matches. The CDR3 DNA reads as TGCGCCAGCAGCACAGCGGGGGGGCAGTTAGATACGCAGTATTTT. Amino acid sequence: CASSTAGGQLDTQYF.

The J gene is TRBJ2-5, the V gene TRBV18; D is unclear. Germline-derived CDR1 and CDR2 are KGHSH and LQKENI. Deletions cut 4 bases from V and 1 base from J, with 10 bases between. This CDR3 spans 14 amino acids. In nucleotides, the CDR3 is TGTGCCAGCTCACAACACAGAGGCCAAGAGACCCAGTACTTC. This gives the protein CASSQHRGQETQYF. Full variable domain (rest looked up from reference TRBV18 and TRBJ2-5): NAGVMQNPRHLVRRRGQEARLRCSPMKGHSHVYWYRQLPEEGLKFMVYLQKENIIDESGMPKERFSAEFPKEGPSILRIQQVVRGDSAAYFCASSQHRGQETQYFGPGTRLLVL.

CDR3 region: CASSPFGNSPLHF. Written as DNA, the CDR3 is TGTGCCAGCAGCCCGTTTGGTAATTCACCCCTCCACTTT. The chain joins TRBV7-3 to TRBJ1-6; D uncertain. The CDR3 runs 13 residues. Germline CDR1 and CDR2: SGHTA and FQGTGA. V lost 5 bases and J 6 bases, leaving 8 bases between the germline ends. Full variable domain (missing parts from reference TRBV7-3 and TRBJ1-6): GAGVSQTPSNKVTEKGKYVELRCDPISGHTALYWYRQSLGQGPEFLIYFQGTGAADDSGLPNDRFFAVRPEGSVSTLKIQRTERGDSAVYLCASSPFGNSPLHFGNGTRLTVT.

V and J are TRBV24-1 and TRBJ2-3; D not resolved. V was cut by 0 bases and J by 6 bases, with 12 bases left in between. The CDR3 contains 15 residues. Germline V gene sequence: CDR1 KGHDR, CDR2 SFDVKD. The CDR3 loop is CATSDLGRQGDTQYF. The CDR3, as DNA: TGTGCCACCAGTGATTTGGGCCGGCAAGGGGATACGCAGTATTTT.

J is TRBJ1-2 and V is TRBV7-2; unclear D gene. The V and J ends lost 1 base and 6 bases respectively, with 9 bases between them. CDR3 length: 13 amino acids. Germline V gene lookup returns CDR1 SGHTA and CDR2 FQGNSA. CDR3 sequence (DNA): TGTGCCAGCAGCTTAGGAGGGTGGGATGGCTACACCTTC. As protein: CASSLGGWDGYTF. The full variable domain, its missing parts supplied by reference TRBV7-2 and TRBJ1-2, is GAGVSQSPSNKVTEKGKDVELRCDPISGHTALYWYRQSLGQGLEFLIYFQGNSAPDKSGLPSDRFSAERTGGSVSTLTIQRTQQEDSAVYLCASSLGGWDGYTFGSGTRLTVV.

The chain recombines TRBV5-5 with TRBJ2-1; D unresolved. The germline V gene encodes CDR1 SGHKS and CDR2 YYEKEE (reference sequence). The CDR3 covers 13 residues. V was trimmed by 0 bases and J by 10 bases, leaving 11 bases between them. The CDR3 sequence: CASSLEWAGEQFF. CDR3 bases: TGTGCCAGCAGCTTGGAGTGGGCTGGGGAGCAGTTCTTC.

This clonotype appeared a single time. The gene calls are TRBV6-5 and TRBJ1-1; D remains unclear. Trimming removed 3 bases from V and 6 bases from J, with 5 bases in between. The length of the CDR3 is 11 residues. CDR1 is MNHEY, CDR2 SVGAGI, per germline. CDR3 amino acids: CASSYAAEAFF. The DNA of the CDR3 is TGTGCCAGCAGTTATGCGGCTGAAGCTTTCTTT.

The CDR3 region is CASSLGSVNEKLFF. The DNA for the CDR3 is TGTGCCAGCAGTCTGGGCAGTGTTAATGAAAAACTGTTTTTT. This chain joins TRBV12-3 or TRBV12-4 and TRBJ1-4; D remains ambiguous. The CDR3 length is 14 residues. With 5 bases removed from V and 4 bases from J, the gap between germline ends came to 11 bases.

This clonotype was picked up a small number of times. The chain combines TRBV6-5 with TRBJ1-2; TRBD1 matches 10 bases. This CDR3 region has 15 residues. CDR1 MNHEY and CDR2 SVGAGI come from the germline V gene. J lost 8 bases, V lost 6 bases, and 12 bases had no gene match. The CDR3 DNA is TGTGCCAGCAGCCGCCCGGGACAGGGGAAGGAGGGCTACACCTTC. The encoded protein is CASSRPGQGKEGYTF.

Only a few counts were recorded for this clonotype. The rearrangement links TRBV5-6 to TRBJ1-1; D is unclear. This CDR3 has 15 amino acids. Germline lookup yields CDR1 SGHDT and CDR2 YYEEEE. V lost 3 bases, J lost 1 base, and 13 bases lay in between. In DNA form, the CDR3 reads TGTGCCAGCAGCTACATCGATAGGGAGAACACTGAAGCTTTCTTT. Protein sequence: CASSYIDRENTEAFF.

This clonotype occurred a few times. The V gene is TRBV27, the J gene TRBJ2-7; D may match TRBD1 or TRBD2 (5 bases each). CDR3 length: 15 amino acids. V lost 7 bases to trimming and J lost 6 bases, with 22 bases between them. Germline CDR1 is MNHEY and CDR2 is SMNVEV (reference sequence). CDR3 DNA: TGTGCCAGCAAGAAGGTGGGGCAGGGACCTCGCGAGCAGTACTTC. This sequence encodes CASKKVGQGPREQYF.

This chain uses TRBV5-1 with TRBJ1-2; the match to TRBD1 covers 10 bases. Looked up from germline, CDR1 is SGHRS and CDR2 is YFSETQ. This CDR3 region has 14 residues. V lost 4 bases and J lost 7; bases outside the gene matches: 7. CDR3 protein: CASSLGQGSSGYTF. DNA of the CDR3: TGCGCCAGCAGCCTGGGACAGGGGTCAAGTGGCTACACCTTC.

This clonotype has at least ten counts. This sequence joins TRBV5-1 and TRBJ2-5, with D possibly called TRBD1 or TRBD2 (5 bases each). V lost 1 base, J lost 3 bases, and 7 bases lay in between. The V gene's germline CDR1 is SGHRS and CDR2 YFSETQ. This CDR3 spans 13 amino acids. The CDR3 coding sequence is TGCGCCAGCAGCTTGAGAGGGGAAGAGACCCAGTACTTC. Its protein is CASSLRGEETQYF.

V usage is TRBV7-6 and J usage is TRBJ2-5, with 15 bases matching TRBD2. The germline CDR1 and CDR2 sequences are SGHVS and FNYEAQ. This CDR3 spans 16 amino acids. The trim removed 5 bases at V and 5 bases at J, leaving 6 bases unmatched. CDR3 sequence: CASSTGLAGGSETQYF. Here the CDR3 DNA reads TGTGCCAGCAGCACGGGACTAGCGGGGGGCTCCGAGACCCAGTACTTC.

The chain employs TRBV5-5 and TRBJ2-3; 8 nucleotides line up with TRBD2. V dropped 4 bases and J dropped 2; count of bases not matched to a gene: 9. Germline loops: CDR1 SGHKS, CDR2 YYEKEE (reference sequence). The CDR3 runs 16 residues. CDR3 in DNA: TGTGCCAGCAGCCCCGGGATAGCGGGGTACACAGATACGCAGTATTTT. Translated: CASSPGIAGYTDTQYF. Full variable domain (rest looked up from reference TRBV5-5 and TRBJ2-3): DAGVTQSPTHLIKTRGQQVTLRCSPISGHKSVSWYQQVLGQGPQFIFQYYEKEERGRGNFPDRFSARQFPNYSSELNVNALLLGDSALYLCASSPGIAGYTDTQYFGPGTRLTVL.

The chain has TRBV6-2 or TRBV6-3 and TRBJ2-7, with D possibly matching TRBD1 (5 bases). Trimming cost V 8 bases and J 3 bases, with 14 bases left between them. Germline V gene sequence: CDR1 MNHEY, CDR2 SVGEGT. The CDR3 spans 13 residues. CDR3 coding DNA: TGTGCCAGCGGCACAGGCACCTACTACGAGCAGTACGTC. It yields the protein CASGTGTYYEQYV.

The J gene is TRBJ2-2, the V gene TRBV7-3; either TRBD1 or TRBD2 may supply D (5 bases each). V lost 11 bases, J lost 3 bases, and 10 bases lay in between. The CDR3 is 12 residues long. Germline V gene lookup returns CDR1 SGHTA and CDR2 FQGTGA. The CDR3 region is CAPGRDTGELFF. CDR3 nucleotides: TGTGCCCCGGGGCGTGACACCGGGGAGCTGTTTTTT.

The chain recombines TRBV2 with TRBJ2-5, with 8 bases identical to TRBD2. This CDR3 has 15 residues. V was clipped by 6 bases and J by 7 bases; unmatched bases: 13. The germline gives CDR1 SNHLY, CDR2 FYNNEI. The CDR3 here is CASRGLAGIQGTQYF. The DNA for the CDR3 is TGTGCCAGCAGGGGCTTAGCGGGGATCCAGGGGACCCAGTACTTC.

This rearrangement joins TRBV7-9 to TRBJ1-6, with D perhaps matching TRBD1 (5 bases). V lost 2 bases and J 13 bases, leaving 15 bases between the germline ends. Germline V gene lookup returns CDR1 SEHNR and CDR2 FQNEAQ (reference sequence). The CDR3 consists of 14 residues. CDR3 in amino acids: CASSLSGTAGPLHF. The CDR3 DNA is TGTGCCAGCAGCTTAAGTGGGACGGCGGGCCCCCTCCACTTT.